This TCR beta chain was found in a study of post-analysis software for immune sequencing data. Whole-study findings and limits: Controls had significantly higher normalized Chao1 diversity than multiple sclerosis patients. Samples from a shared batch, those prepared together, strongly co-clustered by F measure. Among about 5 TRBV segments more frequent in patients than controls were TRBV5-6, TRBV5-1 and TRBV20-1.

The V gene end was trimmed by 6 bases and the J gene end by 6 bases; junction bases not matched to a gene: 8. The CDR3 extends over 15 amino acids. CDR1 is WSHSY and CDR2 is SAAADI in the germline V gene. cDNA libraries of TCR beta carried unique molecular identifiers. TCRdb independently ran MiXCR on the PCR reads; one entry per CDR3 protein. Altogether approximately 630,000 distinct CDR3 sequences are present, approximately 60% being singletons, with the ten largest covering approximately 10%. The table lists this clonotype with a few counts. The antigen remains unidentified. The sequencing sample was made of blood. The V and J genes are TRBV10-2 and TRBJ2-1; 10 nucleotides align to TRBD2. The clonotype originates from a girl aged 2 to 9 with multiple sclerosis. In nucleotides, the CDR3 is TGCGCCAGCAGCCTAGCGGGAGCCTACTCCAATGAGCAGTTCTTC. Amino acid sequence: CASSLAGAYSNEQFF.